Below are 19 T cell receptor beta chains sequenced from a single sample in a study of long-term antiretroviral therapy in people with HIV. The libraries were made with immunoSEQ v3.0 at survey level. The table came from immunoSEQ multiplex PCR; TCRdb's copy has only in-frame clones and leaves some out. The sample consists of 30,000 to 40,000 clones, 83% of them appearing once. Sequencing used unsorted PBMCs, obtained 0.4 years before starting antiretroviral therapy. The receptors derive from a man younger than 30 with HIV.

The table lists this clone with a few counts. This rearrangement joins TRBV30 to TRBJ2-1; weak D call: TRBD1 (5 bases). Germline CDR1 GTSNPN, CDR2 SVGIG (reference sequence). CDR3 length equals 14 residues. V gave up 2 bases and J gave up 0 bases, with 8 bases separating them. CDR3 DNA sequence: TGTGCCTGGAGTAGGGGATCCTCCTACAATGAGCAGTTCTTC. This sequence encodes CAWSRGSSYNEQFF.

The chain uses TRBV10-3 and TRBJ2-5; D not certain. Germline loops: CDR1 ENHRY, CDR2 SYGVKD. V shed 4 bases and J shed 2 bases, with 8 bases lying between them. The CDR3 contains 13 residues. Here the CDR3 DNA reads TGTGCCATCAGTGGGACCGCACAAGAGACCCAGTACTTC. Its translation: CAISGTAQETQYF.

The chain recombines TRBV6-5 with TRBJ1-2; 7 positions agree with TRBD1. V dropped 0 bases and J dropped 7; count of bases not matched to a gene: 2. The length of the CDR3 is 13 residues. The germline CDR1 and CDR2 sequences are MNHEY and SVGAGI. CDR3 in DNA: TGTGCCAGCAGTTACTCGACAGGGTCTGGCTACACCTTC. Encoded protein: CASSYSTGSGYTF.

This rearrangement joins TRBV18 to TRBJ1-6; 7 positions agree with TRBD1. Germline loops: CDR1 KGHSH, CDR2 LQKENI. This CDR3 has 16 residues. V dropped 1 base and J dropped 8; count of bases not matched to a gene: 8. CDR3: CASSPLGTALDSPLHF. Written as DNA, the CDR3 is TGTGCCAGCTCACCACTAGGGACAGCTCTTGATTCACCCCTCCACTTT.

The chain has TRBV5-1 and TRBJ1-2; D not resolved. Germline CDR1 SGHRS, CDR2 YFSETQ. The V gene lost 4 bases and the J gene lost 3 bases, with 13 bases spanning the gap. CDR3 size: 14 residues. CDR3 bases: TGCGCCAGCAGCGTGGGCGGGTTGGACTATGGCTACACCTTC. It is translated as CASSVGGLDYGYTF. Using reference TRBV5-1 and TRBJ1-2 for the parts outside the CDR3, the full variable domain is KAGVTQTPRYLIKTRGQQVTLSCSPISGHRSVSWYQQTPGQGLQFLFEYFSETQRNKGNFPGRFSGRQFSNSRSEMNVSTLELGDSALYLCASSVGGLDYGYTFGSGTRLTVV.

The chain employs TRBV28 and TRBJ2-7, with 10 bases identical to TRBD2. Germline V gives CDR1 MDHEN, CDR2 SYDVKM. This CDR3 is built from 16 residues. V gave up 5 bases and J gave up 0 bases; unmatched junction bases: 7. CDR3 DNA sequence: TGTGCCAGCAGTCCTCCAGCGGGAGGGGGCTCCTACGAGCAGTACTTC. It specifies CASSPPAGGGSYEQYF.

V and J are TRBV27 and TRBJ1-5; maybe TRBD1 (6 bases). V was clipped by 1 base and J by 0 bases, with 16 bases between them. This CDR3 has 18 residues. The germline V gene has CDR1 MNHEY and CDR2 SMNVEV (reference sequence). The CDR3 bases are TGTGCCAGCAGTTTATACCCCCCTCAGGGGATTAGCAATCAGCCCCAGCATTTT. It yields the protein CASSLYPPQGISNQPQHF.

This sequence joins TRBV29-1 and TRBJ1-1, with 8 bases lining up with TRBD1. J was trimmed by 7 bases and V by 6 bases; bases with no gene match: 4. This CDR3 comprises 11 residues. Germline V gene lookup returns CDR1 SQVTM and CDR2 ANQGSEA. The CDR3 DNA follows: TGCAGCGTCGGGACAGGAGATGAAGCTTTCTTT. Protein: CSVGTGDEAFF.

J is TRBJ1-2 and V is TRBV27; tentative D call: TRBD1 (5 bases). From germline, CDR1 is MNHEY and CDR2 SMNVEV (reference sequence). With 3 bases removed from V and 4 bases from J, the gap between germline ends came to 9 bases. The CDR3 spans 13 residues. The CDR3 reads CASSFQGSYGYTF. In DNA, the CDR3 is TGTGCCAGCAGTTTCCAGGGCAGCTATGGCTACACCTTC.

The chain couples TRBV5-4 to TRBJ2-1, with D perhaps matching TRBD2 (5 bases). Germline CDR1 is SGHNT and CDR2 is YYREEE (reference sequence). Deletions cut 3 bases from V and 2 bases from J, with 12 bases between. The CDR3 spans 15 residues. Here the CDR3 reads CASSSGYGAYNEQFF. The CDR3 region has the DNA TGTGCCAGCAGCTCCGGATACGGGGCCTACAATGAGCAGTTCTTC. The variable domain in full, with the rest retrieved from reference TRBV5-4 and TRBJ2-1, is ETGVTQSPTHLIKTRGQQVTLRCSSQSGHNTVSWYQQALGQGPQFIFQYYREEENGRGNFPPRFSGLQFPNYSSELNVNALELDDSALYLCASSSGYGAYNEQFFGPGTRLTVL.

The chain combines TRBV7-2 with TRBJ1-2, with D perhaps TRBD1 (6 bases). This CDR3 contains 15 residues. Germline V lookup: CDR1 SGHTA, CDR2 FQGNSA. The V end lost 7 bases, the J end lost 2 bases, and 17 bases lay between the germline ends. CDR3 DNA: TGTGCCAGCACCCTGGGGGGGCAGGCAAACTATGGCTACACCTTC. Encoded protein: CASTLGGQANYGYTF.

This chain links TRBV4-1 with TRBJ2-3; a weak D match, TRBD2 (5 bases). The CDR3 loop spans 13 amino acids. The germline gives CDR1 MGHRA, CDR2 YSYEKL. The V and J ends lost 1 base and 8 bases respectively, with 10 bases between them. The CDR3 sequence: CASSQGTRGTQYF. CDR3 DNA sequence: TGCGCCAGCAGCCAAGGGACTCGAGGTACGCAGTATTTT.

The V and J genes are TRBV2 and TRBJ1-2, with a tentative D call TRBD1 (6 bases). CDR1 is SNHLY and CDR2 is FYNNEI in the germline V gene. Between the trimmed V and J ends, which lost 8 bases and 7 bases, there was a span of 17 bases. The CDR3 totals 13 residues. This CDR3 reads CASQPGHQRGYTF. For the CDR3, the DNA is TGTGCCAGCCAACCGGGACATCAACGTGGCTACACCTTC. Using reference TRBV2 and TRBJ1-2 for the parts outside the CDR3, the full variable domain is EPEVTQTPSHQVTQMGQEVILRCVPISNHLYFYWYRQILGQKVEFLVSFYNNEISEKSEIFDDQFSVERPDGSNFTLKIRSTKLEDSAMYFCASQPGHQRGYTFGSGTRLTVV.

The J gene is TRBJ2-1, the V gene TRBV11-2; D is unclear. The CDR3 has 14 residues. CDR1 is SGHAT and CDR2 is FQNNGV in the germline V gene. The V end lost 4 bases, the J end lost 4 bases, and 11 bases lay between the germline ends. DNA of the CDR3: TGTGCCAGCAGCTCCCCTAGGAGATACAATGAGCAGTTCTTC. Protein sequence: CASSSPRRYNEQFF.

This chain joins TRBV4-3 and TRBJ2-7; 9 bases are shared with TRBD1. Per the germline V gene, CDR1 is LGHNA and CDR2 is YSLEER. Trimming cost V 5 bases and J 3 bases; bases outside gene matches: 2. CDR3 length equals 13 residues. The CDR3, as DNA: TGCGCCAGCAGCGGGGGACAGGGCTACGAGCAGTACTTC. Amino acid sequence: CASSGGQGYEQYF.

This chain uses TRBV13 with TRBJ2-7, with TRBD1 matching 10 bases. Germline V gene data show CDR1 as PRHDT and CDR2 as FYEKMQ (reference sequence). The CDR3 is made up of 15 amino acids. The ends lost 5 bases at V and 2 bases at J; junction bases unmatched: 6. CDR3 sequence: CASSPGTGVPYEQYF. The DNA for the CDR3 is TGTGCCAGCAGCCCCGGGACAGGGGTCCCCTACGAGCAGTACTTC.

This rearrangement joins TRBV7-8 to TRBJ2-3; 10 bases map to TRBD2. The CDR3 runs 17 residues. The junction had 8 bases not matched to a gene; V was cut back by 3 bases and J by 2 bases. Germline V CDR1 and CDR2: SGHVS, FQNEAQ. CDR3 DNA: TGTGCCAGCAGCTTCCAACTAGCGGGGAAACCCACAGATACGCAGTATTTT. It translates to CASSFQLAGKPTDTQYF. The entire variable domain, with the rest obtained from reference TRBV7-8 and TRBJ2-3, is as follows: GAGVSQSPRYKVAKRGQDVALRCDPISGHVSLFWYQQALGQGPEFLTYFQNEAQLDKSGLPSDRFFAERPEGSVSTLKIQRTQQEDSAVYLCASSFQLAGKPTDTQYFGPGTRLTVL.

This clone is judged medium-sized. The rearrangement uses TRBV6-5 and TRBJ2-7, with a tentative D call TRBD2 (5 bases). Germline CDR1 is MNHEY and CDR2 is SVGAGI. This CDR3 is built from 12 residues. The germline V and J ends were trimmed by 6 bases and 3 bases, with 9 bases remaining between them. This CDR3 reads CASSSGLYEQYF. DNA of the CDR3: TGTGCCAGCAGCTCTGGACTCTACGAGCAGTACTTC.

The count of this clone is one. The genes are TRBV6-6 and TRBJ1-2, with D possibly matching TRBD1 (5 bases). Per germline, CDR1 MNHNY and CDR2 SVGAGI (reference sequence). The CDR3 runs 15 residues. V shed 4 bases and J shed 0 bases, with 12 bases lying between them. The CDR3: CASSLGEFANYGYTF. CDR3 nucleotides: TGTGCCAGCAGTTTAGGGGAGTTTGCTAACTATGGCTACACCTTC.